This T cell receptor (beta chain) was retrieved from a study of human T cells and chemical hapten exposure. About the research overall: Small pooled library volume differences chiefly drove per-sample TCR yield variation. Whole-study results and caveats: DPC sensitization did not alter TCRs above 1 in 1000 frequency.

Using its own MiXCR run on the 5' RACE reads, TCRdb lists one record per CDR3 protein. The sample has around 80,000 distinct CDR3 sequences, roughly 15% seen once. This CDR3 is 14 amino acids long. Between the trimmed V and J ends, which lost 6 bases and 7 bases, there was a span of 16 bases. Germline lookup yields CDR1 MNHNY and CDR2 SVGAGI (reference sequence). This clonotype has more than one count but fewer than ten. Its antigen is undetermined. Unfractionated whole blood was the source of the extracted total RNA. The chain links TRBV6-6 to TRBJ2-1; D may be TRBD1 or TRBD2 (5 bases each). The clonotype was recovered from a female donor in good health. Written as DNA, the CDR3 is TGTGCCAGCAGCCGCTATGGGGGTGTAAATGAGCAGTTCTTC. The encoded protein is CASSRYGGVNEQFF.